This section outlines one T cell receptor beta chain sequence together with its context. What it binds is unknown. Per germline, CDR1 SEHNR and CDR2 FQNEAQ (reference sequence). The CDR3 runs 15 residues. The entry originates in a study of blood T cells in healthy people across ages. Overall study results and limits: Donor CMV status, an unknown factor, possibly confounded changes in expanded clonotypes.

Then a second PCR, running roughly 6 to 12 cycles, was carried out with a sample-barcoded 5' primer and a J-beta primer mix. TCRdb used MiXCR to reprocess the 5' RACE reads, holding one entry per CDR3 protein. The sample carries nearly 800,000 distinct CDR3 sequences, 20% to 25% recorded once. These data were likewise used in another study, on T cells of mothers and their children. Per that study: Each 15 ul cDNA reaction used roughly 1.5 ug RNA; all RNA was used.

This clonotype was obtained from a boy aged 5-17 years in good health. The sample comprised blood. This chain joins TRBV7-9 and TRBJ2-5, with TRBD2 matching over 7 bases. The end of the DNA fits TRBJ2-7 better, so the J call may be wrong. As DNA, the CDR3 is TGTGCCAGCAGCTTAGTTTACCGGGAGCGGGGCGAGCAGTACTTC. As protein: CASSLVYRERGEQYF.